This TCR beta chain was sequenced during a study of blood T cell repertoires in COVID-19. Study in general: The samples span acute and convalescent COVID-19 from the United States, Italy and Spain. PBMCs, B-cell-depleted T cells, or T cells provided the cDNA or gDNA that made up the material.

The CDR3 has 13 residues. The V end lost 4 bases, the J end lost 4 bases, and 11 bases lay between the germline ends. CDR1 is SGDLS, CDR2 YYNGEE, per germline. In the original processing: Nucleated cell counts were estimated from reference gene primer amplification. Some clones are missing from TCRdb's copy, which holds only in-frame ones; the method was immunoSEQ multiplex PCR. From that table come the V and J calls and clone size; the DNA was used to work out D and trimming. The table records 180,000 or so clones, about 80% of them present only once. This clone was counted between two and nine times.

V usage is TRBV9 and J usage is TRBJ2-5; D gene uncertain. Material for sequencing was peripheral blood. The clonotype comes from a human donor with acute or convalescent COVID-19. The donor label of this sample is uncertain. The CDR3 loop reads CASSLTPLETQYF. The CDR3 DNA follows: TGTGCCAGCAGCCTAACCCCCTTAGAGACCCAGTACTTC.